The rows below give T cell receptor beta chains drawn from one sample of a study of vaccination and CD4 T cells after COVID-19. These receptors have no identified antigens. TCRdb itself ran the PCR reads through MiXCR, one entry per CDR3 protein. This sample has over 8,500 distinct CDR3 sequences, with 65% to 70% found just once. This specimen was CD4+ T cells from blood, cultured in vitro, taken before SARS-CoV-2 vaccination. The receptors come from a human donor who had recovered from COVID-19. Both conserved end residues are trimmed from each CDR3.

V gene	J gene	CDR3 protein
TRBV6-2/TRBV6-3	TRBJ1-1	ASSLPRTSEAF
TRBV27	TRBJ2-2	ASSYPSTPGPGELF
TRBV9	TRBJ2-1	ASSVALAGGGEQF
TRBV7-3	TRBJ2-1	ASSLEAGGPNEQF
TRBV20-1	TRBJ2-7	SARDDGSYSYEQY
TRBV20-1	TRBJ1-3	SAIQGAAGNTIY
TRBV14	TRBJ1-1	ASSQQLRTEAF
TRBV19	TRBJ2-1	ASSRLPYRTGSYNEQF
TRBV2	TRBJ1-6	ASVRDNSPLH
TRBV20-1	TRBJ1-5	SVKGYQPQH
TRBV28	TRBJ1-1	ASILGAWNTEAF
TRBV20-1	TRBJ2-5	SGGGEAETQY
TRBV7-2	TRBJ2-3	ASSFGTGYLDTQY
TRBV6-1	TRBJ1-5	ASSEQQYQPQH
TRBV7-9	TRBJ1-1	ASSLEWDTTEAF
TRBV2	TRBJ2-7	ASTRKREGPYEQY
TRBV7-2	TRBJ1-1	ARSPDRVGEAF
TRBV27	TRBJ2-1	ASSLLPGVYNEQF
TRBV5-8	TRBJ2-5	ASGWGGSGATQY
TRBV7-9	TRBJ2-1	ASSFLAGGDEQF
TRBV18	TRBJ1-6	ASSPDNSPLH
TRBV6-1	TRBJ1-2	ASSERPSSGGGGHYGYT
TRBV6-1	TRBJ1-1	ASSHPGQQNTEAF
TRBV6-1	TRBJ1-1	ASRDTQNTEAF
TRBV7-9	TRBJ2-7	ASSLGAGTTHEQY
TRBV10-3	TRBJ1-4	AARDAATNEKLF
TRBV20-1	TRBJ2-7	SATPTGAYEQY
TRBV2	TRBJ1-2	ASRRDRGSYGYT
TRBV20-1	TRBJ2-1	SARRGGHNEQF
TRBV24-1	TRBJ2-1	ATSDAGESSYNEQF
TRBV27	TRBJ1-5	ASSTPGQPQH
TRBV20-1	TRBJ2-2	SAPTAGSYTGELF
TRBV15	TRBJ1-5	ATSRVGRDQPQH
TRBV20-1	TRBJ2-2	SALQGRNTGELF
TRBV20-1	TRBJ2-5	SATGHGQETQY
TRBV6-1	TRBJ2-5	ASSDTSRPAETQY
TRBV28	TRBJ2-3	ASSLDGASRGTQY
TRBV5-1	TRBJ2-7	ASSLVGLAFYEQY
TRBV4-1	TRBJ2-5	ASSQVSLGASSKETQY
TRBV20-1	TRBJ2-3	SALGGPDPDTQY